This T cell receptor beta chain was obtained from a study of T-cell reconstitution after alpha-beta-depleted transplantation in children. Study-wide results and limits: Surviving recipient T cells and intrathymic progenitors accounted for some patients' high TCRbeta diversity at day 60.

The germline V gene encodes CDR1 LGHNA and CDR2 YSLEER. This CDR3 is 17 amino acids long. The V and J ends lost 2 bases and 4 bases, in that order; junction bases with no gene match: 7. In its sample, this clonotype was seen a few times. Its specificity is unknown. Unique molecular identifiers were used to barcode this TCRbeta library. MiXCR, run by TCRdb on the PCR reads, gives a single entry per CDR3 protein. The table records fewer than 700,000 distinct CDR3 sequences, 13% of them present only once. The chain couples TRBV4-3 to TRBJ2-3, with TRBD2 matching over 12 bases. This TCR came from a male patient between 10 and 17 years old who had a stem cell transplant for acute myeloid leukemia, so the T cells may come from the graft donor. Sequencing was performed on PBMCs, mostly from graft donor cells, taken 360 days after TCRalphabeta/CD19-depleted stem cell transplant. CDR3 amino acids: CASSQRATSGSSDTQYF. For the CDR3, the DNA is TGCGCCAGCAGCCAAAGGGCGACTAGCGGGAGCTCAGATACGCAGTATTTT.